This TCR beta chain was recovered during a study of blood T cell repertoires in COVID-19. At the level of the study: The United States, Italy and Spain were the sources of the acute and convalescent COVID-19 samples.

This clone came up a few times. Some clones are missing from TCRdb's copy, which holds only in-frame ones; the method was immunoSEQ multiplex PCR. This sample carries 300,000 or so clones, 86% of them seen once, and the ten largest clones take roughly 1.6%. Germline assignment: CDR1 SGHAT and CDR2 FQNNGV. V lost 3 bases and J 0 bases, leaving 16 bases between the germline ends. The CDR3 consists of 17 residues. The V and J genes are TRBV11-2 and TRBJ2-3; D might be TRBD2 (5 bases). The sequence was obtained from a woman aged 45-60 years with acute or convalescent COVID-19. Sequences were obtained from peripheral blood. The CDR3 sequence is CASSFLSGGTSTDTQYF. The CDR3 region has the DNA TGTGCCAGCAGCTTTCTCAGCGGCGGAACTAGCACAGATACGCAGTATTTT. Full variable domain (outside the CDR3, taken from reference TRBV11-2 and TRBJ2-3): EAGVAQSPRYKIIEKRQSVAFWCNPISGHATLYWYQQILGQGPKLLIQFQNNGVVDDSQLPKDRFSAERLKGVDSTLKIQPAKLEDSAVYLCASSFLSGGTSTDTQYFGPGTRLTVL.